This T cell receptor (beta chain) stems from a study of blood T cell repertoires in COVID-19. Across the whole study: The samples span acute and convalescent COVID-19 from the United States, Italy and Spain. In each case, the material was cDNA or gDNA derived from T cells, B-cell-depleted T cells, or PBMCs.

Per the study methods: Counts of nucleated cells, estimated from reference gene primer amplification, were obtained. TCRdb's table, derived via immunoSEQ multiplex PCR, lists solely in-frame clones and lacks some. That table is the source of V, J and clone size, and D and trimming were worked out from the DNA. The sample carries approximately 160,000 clones, about 88% recorded once. Two consecutive negative NP/OP PCR tests, clearance, or resolved symptoms defined Cohort 3 recovery. CDR3 length: 17 residues. J lost 4 bases, V lost 4 bases, and 11 bases had no gene match. Germline CDR1 reads SGHNT; CDR2 reads YYREEE (reference sequence).

The genes are TRBV5-4 and TRBJ1-4; TRBD1 agrees at 9 bases. The sequenced sample was PBMCs or T cells enriched from blood (not recorded which). The clonotype was recovered from a woman between 45 and 60 years old who had recovered from COVID-19. CDR3 sequence: CASSPGTGRKDNEKLFF. CDR3 DNA: TGTGCCAGCAGCCCAGGGACAGGGAGGAAGGATAATGAAAAACTGTTTTTT.